The T cell receptor (beta chain) described here comes from a study of cytomegalovirus exposure and HLA in healthy donors (dated by TCRdb to 2016 to 2017). Study-wide context: An earlier analysis of several hundred of the donors reported roughly 300 Gb of sequence data and around 110 million unique TCR beta sequences obtained from 150 million to 200 million T cells. The study aimed to test whether cataloging public T cell receptors could reveal signatures of past pathogen exposure. Roughly 300 gigabases of sequencing data and some 85 million unique TCR sequences were included in an early release covering about 700 HLA-typed donors. An earlier analysis of fewer than 750 of the donors used high-throughput TCR beta sequencing to judge whether each TCR beta V gene segment behaved as functional or pseudogenic. Both class I and class II loci were covered by HLA typing, at four-digit resolution. A later analysis re-analyzed previously published TCR beta repertoires from roughly 600 donors and added high-resolution HLA genotyping to study TCR occurrence patterns. The study combined high-throughput TCR immunosequencing, statistical association of individual TCRs with disease status, and machine learning to predict cytomegalovirus infection status. Of the approximately 370 genotyped donors, 65% to 90% were placed in the genetic ancestry cluster associated with self-reported Caucasian donors. Among some 400 genotyped donors of the cohort, an average of around 220,000 unique TCR beta nucleotide sequences was sequenced per donor, of which about 19% were non-productive. The number of donors typed differed by locus, with about 629-630 for A, B, C, DRB1 and DQB1, 522 for DQA1, 600 to 610 for DPA1, and some 470 for DPB1. The study used immunosequencing to profile the T cell repertoires of several hundred subjects and linked those repertoires to cytomegalovirus serostatus. Alongside the repertoire data, information on donor age, sex, ethnicity and CMV serostatus was compiled. Besides the first cohort of 666 subjects, a separate validation cohort made up of about 120 different subjects was used. Roughly 5 DR-DQ haplotypes were handled as single units for association and clustering, since linkage in the cohort was strong. A later genetic analysis used genome-wide SNP genotypes for about 65% of the roughly 670 donors, treating that subset as a discovery cohort. All discovery cohort repertoires had been generated on a single sequencing platform. The later analysis used no new phenotypic data to find candidate immune exposures, relying instead on TCR beta sequences and their occurrence across donors.

Overall results and qualifications from the work: The classifier was reported to diagnose cytomegalovirus status with high specificity and sensitivity in both the original and validation cohorts. Across donors, most TCR sequences were observed very rarely, whereas some public TCRs were present in many individuals. An earlier analysis of approximately 590 of the donors showed that most TCR beta V segments appeared in productive rearrangements either about 87% or about 30% of the time, which broadly matched IMGT annotations. A further reported finding was that TCR beta sequences accurately predicted the HLA-A and HLA-B alleles for most subjects in the first cohort. CMV serostatus was the only immune exposure information available for the cohort. In a later genetic analysis, fewer N-insertions in productive TCRs were reported among donors in an Asian-associated ancestry cluster than the 666-donor mean. In a later analysis, several top co-occurrence clusters were reported to appear linked to parvovirus B19, influenza, CMV and Epstein-Barr virus. According to the authors, the approach could potentially be generalized to other disease states and immunological phenotypes. Specific HLA alleles were associated with 16,951 TCR beta sequences at a false discovery rate of 0.05 in a later analysis. Sequencing depth was assumed to be roughly uniform across donors in the presence/absence analyses, though that assumption may not hold. Strong co-occurrence of HLA alleles, especially DR and DQ, made assigning TCR associations to individual alleles difficult. In a later analysis, HLA-associated TCR beta chains showed more clonal expansion and lower generation probabilities than non-associated chains that were equally common. The earlier analysis of some 560 of the donors excluded roughly 17 rarely observed V segments, including chromosome 9 orphons, because counts were too low. Because HLA typing was unavailable for some donors at each locus, only the typed subset was used in association tests. In a later analysis, TCR association rates were found to vary across HLA loci, with the most associated TCRs seen for DRB1 alleles and the fewest for HLA-C alleles. A cluster of highly shared sequence variants was judged likely to be a technical artifact of the sequencing pipeline. Three of the identified cytomegalovirus-associated TCR beta chains were confirmed in vitro to be specific for cytomegalovirus antigens. Correlated functional status among segregating V segments might be attributable to linkage disequilibrium, but an unknown experimental factor could not be ruled out. The 87-base-pair reads could not distinguish some IMGT-functional V segments, including TRBV6-2 and TRBV6-3, so those segments were excluded. This cohort had only TCR beta chains sequenced, and the lack of alpha or paired-chain data limited which features could be detected. A total of 150 to 200 TCR beta chains were listed by the study as associated with cytomegalovirus. An association between a missense DCLRE1C variant and V-gene and J-gene trimming of TCR beta chains was found in a later genetic analysis and replicated in an independent cohort. In a later analysis, most CMV-associated TCR beta chains were found to appear HLA-restricted, with HLA associations seemingly driven largely by CMV exposure.

The cohort comprised fewer than 700 healthy bone marrow donors. At the time of sampling, every cohort member was nominally healthy, though immune exposures that went unrecorded were likely present. The donor was CMV seronegative and belonged to the group of over 350 seronegative cohort members. Each donor provided a peripheral blood sample, and peripheral blood mononuclear cells were used for TCR beta sequencing. The Qiagen DNeasy Blood Extraction Kit was used to extract genomic DNA from the blood cell samples. The library was made by the immunoSEQ multiplex PCR assay. For the multiplex PCR, a mixture combining 60 forward primers for TCR Vbeta segments and 13 reverse primers for TCR Jbeta segments was used. The CDR3 region of rearranged TCR beta genes was amplified from genomic DNA by a multiplex PCR assay. Amplified TCR beta libraries were sequenced as 87-base-pair reads on the Illumina HiSeq System. From the authors' description of their analysis: Across the 666 repertoires, a later analysis counted tens of millions of unique TCR beta chains, roughly 11 million of which were shared by at least two donors. Raw reads were error-corrected and collapsed into unique sequences with a nearest-neighbor algorithm that merged closely related sequences to remove PCR and sequencing errors. To assign V, D and J gene segments, CDR3 sequences were aligned to IMGT reference sequences. For a sequence to be retained, at least a six-nucleotide match to both a V gene segment and a J gene segment was required. Rearrangements were classified as productive when the CDR3 lacked stop codons and remained in frame with V and J, and all other rearrangements were classified as non-productive. Following IMGT convention, CDR3 was defined as the stretch from the second conserved V-encoded cysteine up to the conserved J-encoded phenylalanine. Sequences without an unambiguous match to a single V gene segment were excluded from the earlier analysis of 587 of the donors. In an earlier analysis of 587 of the donors, a V segment was called functional when productive rearrangements were above 56.7%, and segregating when the standard deviation between donors exceeded 5%. To diagnose cytomegalovirus status from the catalog of TCR beta chain sequences, a statistical classification framework was built. In a later analysis, V and J genes were assigned by comparing TCR nucleotide sequences against IMGT/GENE-DB human TR gene sequences. A later analysis assigned CDR3 sequences and most-parsimonious VDJ recombination scenarios with the TCRdist pipeline. In a later analysis, every TCR beta chain was defined by the combination of its CDR3 amino acid sequence and its V-gene family, and reads without a unique V-gene family were dropped. In a later analysis, several hundred highly shared, low-generation-probability nucleotide sequences were removed to address suspected cross-contamination and a sequencing artifact. A later analysis calculated a clonal expansion index for each public chain from normalized within-repertoire ranks of inferred template counts. In a later analysis, generation probabilities were computed with a VDJ recombination model fitted to out-of-frame rearrangements, and the resulting probabilities were checked against IGoR. Hypergeometric tests were used in a later analysis to score TCR-TCR, TCR-HLA and TCR-CMV co-occurrence, with a repertoire-size bias correction applied to the TCR pairs. False discovery rates were estimated in a later analysis by permuting HLA or CMV assignments 20 times. A later analysis grouped co-occurring TCRs with DBSCAN, adding TCRdist sequence similarity when clustering within HLA-allele-positive subsets. Repertoires with fewer than 30,000 or more than 120,000 public chains, plus five repertoires with anomalous nucleotide sharing, were excluded from co-occurrence clustering. In TCRdb, the immuneACCESS table is reduced to in-frame sequences with V and J assigned. These tables do not hold every clone; where another copy was compared, an unresolved V gene accounts for under half, and the others remain unexplained. The V and J calls and clone size were taken over from that table, and D and trimming were inferred from the DNA. In all, the sample holds about 200,000 clones, and roughly 79% of those were seen once. The ten largest clones take up 1.8% of the sample.

Comment on this clone: The target of this receptor is not known. No base quality values were provided; no much bigger clone lies one nucleotide off.

CDR1 is given as SGHTA and CDR2 as FQGTGA, both from the germline V gene. Trimming removed 2 bases from V and 5 bases from J; the gene matches leave 5 bases unexplained. The CDR3 contains 15 residues, cysteine and phenylalanine counted. The entry retains the CDR3 DNA only, 45 bases that are in frame from base 1. Sequenced input: PBMCs. This TCR was sampled from a male donor in good health and CMV-seronegative. Recombination linked TRBV7-3 to TRBJ2-3; TRBD2 fits 9 bases in the junction. The CDR3 here reads CASSLLAGDQDTQYF. The DNA is as follows: TGTGCCAGCAGCTTATTAGCGGGGGACCAAGATACGCAGTATTTT.